This T cell receptor (beta chain) stems from a study of a mutant IDH1 vaccine in newly diagnosed glioma. Study-level background: Patients under treatment included around 60% males and approximately 40% females and had a mean age of around 37 years. Antecedent treatment encompassed radiotherapy, temozolomide, or their combination; the majority received both.

V was pared by 4 bases and J by 2 bases, with 11 bases between. The CDR3 length is 15 residues. Per germline, CDR1 MNHNY and CDR2 SVGAGI (reference sequence). Whole-study findings and limits: Vaccine-induced immune responses were detected in approximately 92% of patients.

Stated time point: baseline, week 1 (first vaccination visit). This sample's treatment: pre-vaccination baseline after standard-of-care therapy. Patients carried new grade 3 or 4 IDH1-mutant astrocytomas lacking nuclear ATRX. Only in-frame clones appear in the TCRdb table, and some are missing; sequencing was by immunoSEQ multiplex PCR. Of tens of thousands of clones in the sample, approximately 79% were seen once. Notes on this clone: Its antigen is unknown.

The input for sequencing was PBMCs, taken from a glioma patient treated with radiotherapy, temozolomide or both. The receptor was derived from a man in his fifties or sixties with glioma. The chain combines TRBV6-6 with TRBJ2-2; D not resolved. Written as DNA, the CDR3 is TGTGCCAGCAGTTTAAGAGCGACAAACACCGGGGAGCTGTTTTTT. Protein sequence: CASSLRATNTGELFF.